One sample yielded the 5 T cell receptor beta chains listed below, sequenced in a study of T cell changes during pregnancy in multiple sclerosis. Data came from immunoSEQ multiplex PCR; TCRdb stores just in-frame clones and leaves some out. This sample has 75,000 to 95,000 clones, with more than 80% found just once. This specimen was peripheral blood, taken in the first trimester of pregnancy. The receptors stem from a female donor in good health, enrolled as a control in a pregnancy study.

The chain recombines TRBV7-8 with TRBJ2-7; tentatively, D is TRBD2 (5 bases). Trimming pared 2 bases from V and 0 bases from J, leaving 14 bases between. CDR3 length: 16 amino acids. The germline gives CDR1 SGHVS, CDR2 FQNEAQ. CDR3 region: CASSLPGLLSSYEQYF. The CDR3 region has the DNA TGTGCCAGCAGCTTACCCGGACTTTTGAGCTCCTACGAGCAGTACTTC.

The chain recombines TRBV6-5 with TRBJ2-1, with D maybe TRBD2 (5 bases). CDR1 MNHEY and CDR2 SVGAGI come from the germline V gene. Trimming removed 4 bases at V and 0 bases at J, with 10 bases between. The CDR3 sequence is 15 residues long. In DNA form, the CDR3 reads TGTGCCAGCAGTTTAGCGATGAGCTCCTACAATGAGCAGTTCTTC. Its protein is CASSLAMSSYNEQFF.

This chain links TRBV27 with TRBJ1-2; D possibly corresponds to TRBD1 (6 bases). The CDR3 sequence is 13 residues long. Trimming cost V 5 bases and J 7 bases, with 14 bases left between them. Germline lookup yields CDR1 MNHEY and CDR2 SMNVEV (reference sequence). The CDR3 here is CASSEYRAGGYTF. The CDR3 DNA reads TGTGCCAGCAGTGAATACAGGGCGGGTGGCTACACCTTC.

On this clone: A read error may produce the germline difference seen at one junction end. As DNA, the CDR3 is TGTGCTAGCAGCTTAGTGGGGGGCTCCTACAATGAGCAGTTCTTC. Protein: CASSLVGGSYNEQFF. The V gene is TRBV7-7, the J gene TRBJ2-1, with a tentative D call TRBD2 (6 bases). The CDR3 is 15 amino acids. CDR1 is SSHAT and CDR2 is FNYEAQ in the germline V gene (reference sequence).

This CDR3 is CASSYQGEKLFF. The CDR3 DNA follows: TGCGCCAGCAGCTACCAGGGGGAAAAACTGTTTTTT. V usage is TRBV10-1 and J usage is TRBJ1-4; D is possibly TRBD1 (6 bases). The V gene's germline CDR1 is WNHNN and CDR2 SYGVQD (reference sequence). The V gene lost 6 bases and the J gene lost 8 bases, with 10 bases spanning the gap. The CDR3 loop spans 12 amino acids.